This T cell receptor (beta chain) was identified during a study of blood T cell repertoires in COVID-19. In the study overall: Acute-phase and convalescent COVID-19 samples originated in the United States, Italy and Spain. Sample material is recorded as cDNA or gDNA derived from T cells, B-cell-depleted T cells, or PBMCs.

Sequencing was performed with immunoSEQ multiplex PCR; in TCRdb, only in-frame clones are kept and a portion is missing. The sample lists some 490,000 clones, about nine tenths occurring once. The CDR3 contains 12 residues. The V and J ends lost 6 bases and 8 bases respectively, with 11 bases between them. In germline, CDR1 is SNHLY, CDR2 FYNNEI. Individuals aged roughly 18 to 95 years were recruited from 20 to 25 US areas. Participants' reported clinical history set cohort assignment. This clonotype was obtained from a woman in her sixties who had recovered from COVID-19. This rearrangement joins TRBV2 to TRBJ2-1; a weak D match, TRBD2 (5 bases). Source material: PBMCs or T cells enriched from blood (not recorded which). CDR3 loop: CASRNYGDEQFF. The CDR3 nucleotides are TGTGCCAGCAGGAACTACGGGGATGAGCAGTTCTTC.